This TCR beta chain originates from a study of blood T cell repertoires in COVID-19. The wider study: From the United States, Italy and Spain came samples of acute and convalescent COVID-19. The cDNA or gDNA used as material had been derived from T cells, B-cell-depleted T cells, or PBMCs.

There are 15 residues in the CDR3. CDR1 DFQATT and CDR2 SNEGSKA come from the germline V gene (reference sequence). V lost 3 bases and J 1 base, leaving 16 bases between the germline ends. Per the study methods: Reference gene primer amplification gave nucleated cell count estimates. The assay was immunoSEQ multiplex PCR, and TCRdb's table has in-frame clones only and misses some. The V and J calls and the clone size are those of that table, but D and trimming were determined from the DNA. The data hold 200,000 to 250,000 clones, with 80% to 90% observed a single time. The specimen sequenced was peripheral blood. V and J are TRBV20-1 and TRBJ2-7, with a tentative D call TRBD1 (6 bases). This receptor was identified in a woman of 80 years or more with acute or convalescent COVID-19. Written as DNA, the CDR3 is TGCAGTGCTAGTGTAAGGGGGACCCTTTCCTACGAGCAGTACTTC. This encodes CSASVRGTLSYEQYF.